The 18 T cell receptor beta chains presented below share a single source sample, sequenced in a study of T-cell reconstitution after alpha-beta-depleted transplantation in children. Unique molecular identifiers were built into the TCRbeta library. Via MiXCR, TCRdb re-called the PCR reads, giving one row per CDR3 protein. This sample yields about 600,000 distinct CDR3 sequences, of which roughly 24% are seen a single time; 13% to 15% belongs to the top ten. The sample here was PBMCs, mostly from graft donor cells, taken 360 days after TCRalphabeta/CD19-depleted stem cell transplant. The source is a boy younger than two who had a stem cell transplant for acute myeloid leukemia, so the T cells may come from the graft donor.

This clonotype came up a few times. The chain uses TRBV29-1 and TRBJ1-5; weak D call: TRBD1 (5 bases). The length of the CDR3 is 13 residues. CDR1 and CDR2 (germline): SQVTM, ANQGSEA. V lost 4 bases to trimming and J lost 2 bases, with 9 bases between them. CDR3 sequence: CSVVTRGNQPQHF. DNA for the CDR3: TGCAGCGTTGTGACCAGGGGCAATCAGCCCCAGCATTTT.

This rearrangement joins TRBV27 to TRBJ2-7, with a weak D call TRBD1 (5 bases). The CDR3 length is 15 residues. Between the trimmed V and J ends, which lost 7 bases and 2 bases, there was a span of 18 bases. Per germline, CDR1 MNHEY and CDR2 SMNVEV (reference sequence). For the CDR3, the DNA is TGTGCCAGCACCTCATTCGGGCAGGGTCCCTACGAGCAGTACTTC. This sequence encodes CASTSFGQGPYEQYF.

The rearrangement joins TRBV12-3 or TRBV12-4 to TRBJ2-2; weak D call: TRBD1 (5 bases). The CDR3 runs to 14 residues. Trimming took 5 bases from V and 5 from J, leaving 12 bases between them. The CDR3 reads CASSQMTETGELFF. CDR3 in DNA: TGTGCCAGCAGTCAAATGACAGAAACCGGGGAGCTGTTTTTT.

V gene TRBV27 combines with J gene TRBJ2-1, with 7 positions matching TRBD2. This CDR3 is 15 amino acids long. J gave up 7 bases and V 8 bases, and 14 bases lay outside the gene matches. Germline V gives CDR1 MNHEY, CDR2 SMNVEV (reference sequence). CDR3 protein: CASRNLLGGGNEQFF. The CDR3 bases are TGTGCCAGCCGAAACCTATTGGGGGGGGGGAATGAGCAGTTCTTC.

This clonotype was counted at least ten times. The rearrangement uses TRBV3-1 and TRBJ1-1; 9 positions match TRBD1. The CDR3 is 13 amino acids. Germline values: CDR1 LGHDT, CDR2 YNNKEL (reference sequence). Trimming at V came to 7 bases and at J to 4 bases, leaving 4 bases not matched to a gene. This chain's CDR3 is CASIGTGSTEAFF. CDR3 DNA sequence: TGTGCCAGCATCGGGACAGGGAGCACTGAAGCTTTCTTT.

In its sample, this clonotype was seen many times. The rearrangement joins TRBV28 to TRBJ2-1; 7 bases are shared with TRBD1. The CDR3 is made up of 15 amino acids. Trimming at V came to 3 bases and at J to 4 bases, leaving 6 bases not matched to a gene. CDR1 and CDR2 from the germline V gene are MDHEN and SYDVKM. Here the CDR3 DNA reads TGTGCCAGCAGTTTCCCCGGGACAGAGTACAATGAGCAGTTCTTC. Its translation: CASSFPGTEYNEQFF. Variable domain in full (rest from reference TRBV28 and TRBJ2-1): DVKVTQSSRYLVKRTGEKVFLECVQDMDHENMFWYRQDPGLGLRLIYFSYDVKMKEKGDIPEGYSVSREKKERFSLILESASTNQTSMYLCASSFPGTEYNEQFFGPGTRLTVL.

The chain combines TRBV20-1 with TRBJ1-1, with D unresolved. The germline V gene encodes CDR1 DFQATT and CDR2 SNEGSKA (reference sequence). The CDR3 is 13 residues long. V gave up 3 bases and J gave up 4 bases, with 12 bases separating them. CDR3: CSASWAAITEAFF. For the CDR3, the DNA is TGCAGTGCTAGTTGGGCAGCCATCACTGAAGCTTTCTTT.

The chain carries TRBV20-1 and TRBJ1-1, with unresolved D. Germline CDR1 is DFQATT and CDR2 is SNEGSKA (reference sequence). The CDR3 is 15 amino acids. V dropped 0 bases and J dropped 0 bases, with 11 bases sitting between them. The CDR3 spells CSARDRASLNTEAFF. DNA of the CDR3: TGCAGTGCTAGAGATAGGGCCAGCCTGAACACTGAAGCTTTCTTT.

The rearrangement links TRBV12-3 or TRBV12-4 to TRBJ2-1, with a possible D match to TRBD2 (5 bases). CDR3 length: 17 amino acids. The V end was cut by 1 base, the J end by 0 bases, with 13 bases between. CDR3 DNA sequence: TGTGCCAGCAGTTTAGACGCGTCGGGGAGCTCCTACAATGAGCAGTTCTTC. Encoded protein: CASSLDASGSSYNEQFF.

The CDR3 coding sequence is TGTGCCAGCAGTCCGAAAGCAGGGATCGTTGAGCAGTTCTTC. Encoded protein: CASSPKAGIVEQFF. This chain links TRBV6-2 or TRBV6-3 with TRBJ2-1; D may be TRBD1 (5 bases). Trimming shortened V by 5 bases and J by 9 bases, and 17 bases separated the two germline ends. The length of the CDR3 is 14 residues. The germline V gene has CDR1 MNHEY and CDR2 SVGEGT.

This clonotype showed up many times. V gene TRBV18 combines with J gene TRBJ1-1, with 9 bases that match TRBD1. Germline V gene lookup returns CDR1 KGHSH and CDR2 LQKENI. V shed 1 base, J shed 1 base, and the junction held 10 bases outside the gene matches. This CDR3 is built from 18 residues. Written as DNA, the CDR3 is TGTGCCAGCTCACCACTGGGGACAGGGAACCCCGGGAACACTGAAGCTTTCTTT. Translating gives CASSPLGTGNPGNTEAFF.

This clonotype is a singleton in its sample. The chain employs TRBV30 and TRBJ1-2; D might be TRBD1 (5 bases). The V gene's germline CDR1 is GTSNPN and CDR2 SVGIG (reference sequence). CDR3 length equals 13 residues. Trimming removed 8 bases from V and 2 bases from J, with 15 bases in between. CDR3 sequence reads: CAQKRGPNYGYTF. DNA of the CDR3: TGTGCCCAAAAACGGGGACCCAACTATGGCTACACCTTC.

The CDR3 DNA follows: TGCGCCAGCAGCGCCGGGACAGGCCGTTATGGCTACACCTTC. Protein product: CASSAGTGRYGYTF. The genes are TRBV10-1 and TRBJ1-2; TRBD1 agrees at 8 bases. Trimming cost V 6 bases and J 5 bases; bases outside gene matches: 8. CDR1 is WNHNN and CDR2 is SYGVQD in the germline V gene (reference sequence). The CDR3 length is 14 residues.

V and J are TRBV4-3 and TRBJ1-1; no clear D. Between the trimmed V and J ends, which lost 1 base and 3 bases, there was a span of 9 bases. CDR3 length equals 14 residues. Germline loops: CDR1 LGHNA, CDR2 YSLEER. CDR3 sequence: CASSQGYGDTEAFF. Written as DNA, the CDR3 is TGCGCCAGCAGCCAAGGGTACGGAGACACTGAAGCTTTCTTT.

This clonotype appeared many times. The gene calls are TRBV25-1 and TRBJ1-1, with a possible D match to TRBD1 (6 bases). CDR1 is MGHDK, CDR2 SYGVNS, per germline. Trimming removed 3 bases from V and 1 base from J, with 15 bases in between. This CDR3 is built from 16 residues. CDR3 sequence reads: CASSDPMGQPNTEAFF. CDR3 bases: TGTGCCAGCAGTGACCCCATGGGACAACCGAACACTGAAGCTTTCTTT.

The CDR3, as DNA: TGTGCCAGCAGCGTAACGGGACATCACAACTATTATGGCTACACCTTC. Its protein is CASSVTGHHNYYGYTF. The chain joins TRBV13 to TRBJ1-2; D is possibly TRBD1 (6 bases). CDR3 length: 16 residues. Trimming shortened V by 5 bases and J by 5 bases, and 21 bases separated the two germline ends. CDR1 PRHDT and CDR2 FYEKMQ come from the germline V gene (reference sequence).

This clonotype was found a few times. The genes are TRBV20-1 and TRBJ2-5; 14 bases are a match to TRBD2. The CDR3 has 18 residues. V trimming: 0 bases; J trimming: 4 bases; junction bases outside the gene matches: 10. CDR1 is DFQATT and CDR2 is SNEGSKA in the germline V gene (reference sequence). CDR3 amino acids: CSARDLGTSGGQGETQYF. The DNA for the CDR3 is TGCAGTGCTAGAGATCTCGGGACTAGCGGGGGTCAAGGAGAGACCCAGTACTTC.

This clonotype has only a few counts. The chain combines TRBV5-1 with TRBJ2-3; 14 bases align to TRBD2. Germline V lookup: CDR1 SGHRS, CDR2 YFSETQ. CDR3 length equals 19 residues. Losses at the gene ends were 0 bases for V and 5 bases for J; bases not matched to a gene: 11. The CDR3 here is CASSLELRGLAGGGDTQYF. The CDR3 DNA reads as TGCGCCAGCAGCTTGGAACTGAGAGGACTAGCGGGGGGAGGAGATACGCAGTATTTT.